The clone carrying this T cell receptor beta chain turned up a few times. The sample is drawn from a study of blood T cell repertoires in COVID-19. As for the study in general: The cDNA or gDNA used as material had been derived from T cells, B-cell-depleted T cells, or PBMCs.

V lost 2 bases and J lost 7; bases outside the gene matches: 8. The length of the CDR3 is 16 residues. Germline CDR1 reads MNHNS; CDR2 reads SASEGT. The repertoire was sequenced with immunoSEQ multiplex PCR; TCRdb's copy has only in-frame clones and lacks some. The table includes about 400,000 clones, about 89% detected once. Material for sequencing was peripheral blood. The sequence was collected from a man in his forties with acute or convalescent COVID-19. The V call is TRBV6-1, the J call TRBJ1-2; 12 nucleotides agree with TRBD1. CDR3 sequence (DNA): TGTGCCAGCAGTGAATCGACGGGACAGGGGGCAATTGGCTACACCTTC. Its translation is CASSESTGQGAIGYTF.